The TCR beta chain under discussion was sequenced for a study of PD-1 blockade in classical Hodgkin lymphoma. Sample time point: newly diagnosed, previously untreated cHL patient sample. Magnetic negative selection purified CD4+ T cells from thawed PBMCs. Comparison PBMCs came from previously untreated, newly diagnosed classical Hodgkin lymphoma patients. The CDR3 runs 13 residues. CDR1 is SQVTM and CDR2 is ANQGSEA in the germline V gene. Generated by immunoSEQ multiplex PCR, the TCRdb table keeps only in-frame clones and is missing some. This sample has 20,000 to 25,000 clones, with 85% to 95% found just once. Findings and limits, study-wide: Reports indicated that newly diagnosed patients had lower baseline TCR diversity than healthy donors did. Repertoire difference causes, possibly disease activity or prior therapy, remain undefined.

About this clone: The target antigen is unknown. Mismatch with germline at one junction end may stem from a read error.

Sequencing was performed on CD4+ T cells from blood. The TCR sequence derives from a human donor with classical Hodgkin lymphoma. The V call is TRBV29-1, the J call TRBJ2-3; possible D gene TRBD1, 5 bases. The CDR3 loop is CSGEVWGADTQYF. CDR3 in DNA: TGCAGCGGTGAAGTTTGGGGCGCAGATACGCAGTATTTT.